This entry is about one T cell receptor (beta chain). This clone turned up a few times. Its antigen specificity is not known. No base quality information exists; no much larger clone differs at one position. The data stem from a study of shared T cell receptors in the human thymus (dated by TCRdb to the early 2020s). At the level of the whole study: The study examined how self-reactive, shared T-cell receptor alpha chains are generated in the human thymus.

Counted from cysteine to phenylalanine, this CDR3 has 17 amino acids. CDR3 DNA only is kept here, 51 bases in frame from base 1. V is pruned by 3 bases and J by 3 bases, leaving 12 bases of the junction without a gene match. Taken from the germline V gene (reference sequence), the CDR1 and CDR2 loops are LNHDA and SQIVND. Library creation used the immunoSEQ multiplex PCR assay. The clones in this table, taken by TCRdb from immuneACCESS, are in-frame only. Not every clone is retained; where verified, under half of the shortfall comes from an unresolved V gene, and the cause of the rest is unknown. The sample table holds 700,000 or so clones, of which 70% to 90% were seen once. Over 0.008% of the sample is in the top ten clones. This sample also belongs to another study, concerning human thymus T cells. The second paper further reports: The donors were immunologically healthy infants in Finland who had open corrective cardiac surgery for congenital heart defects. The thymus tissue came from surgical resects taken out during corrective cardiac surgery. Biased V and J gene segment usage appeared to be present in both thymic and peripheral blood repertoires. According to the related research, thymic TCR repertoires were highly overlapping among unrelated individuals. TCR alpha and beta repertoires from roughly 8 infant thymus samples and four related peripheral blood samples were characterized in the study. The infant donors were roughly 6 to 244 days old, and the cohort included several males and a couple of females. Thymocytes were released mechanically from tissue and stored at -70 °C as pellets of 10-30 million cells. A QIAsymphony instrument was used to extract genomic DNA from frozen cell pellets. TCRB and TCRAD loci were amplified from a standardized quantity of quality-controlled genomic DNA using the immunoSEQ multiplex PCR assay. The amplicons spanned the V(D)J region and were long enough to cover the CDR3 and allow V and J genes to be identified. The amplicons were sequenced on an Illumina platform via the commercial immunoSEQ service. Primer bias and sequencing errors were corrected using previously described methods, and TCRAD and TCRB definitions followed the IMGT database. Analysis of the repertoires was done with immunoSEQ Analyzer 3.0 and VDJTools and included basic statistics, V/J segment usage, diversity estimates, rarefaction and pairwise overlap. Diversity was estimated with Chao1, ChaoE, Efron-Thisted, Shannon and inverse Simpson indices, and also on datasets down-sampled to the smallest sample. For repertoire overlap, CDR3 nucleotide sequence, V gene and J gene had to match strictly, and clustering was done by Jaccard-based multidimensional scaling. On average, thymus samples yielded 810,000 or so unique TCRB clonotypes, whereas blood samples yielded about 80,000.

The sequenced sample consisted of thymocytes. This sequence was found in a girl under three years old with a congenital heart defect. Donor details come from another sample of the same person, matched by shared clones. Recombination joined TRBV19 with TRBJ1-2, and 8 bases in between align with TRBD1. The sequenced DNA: TGTGCCAGTAGTATTAGGGGAAGGGGACAGGACTACTATGGCTACACCTTC. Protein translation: CASSIRGRGQDYYGYTF.